A selection of T cell receptor beta chains follows, all from one sample in a study of blood T cells in healthy people across ages. MiXCR, run by TCRdb on the 5' RACE reads, gives a single entry per CDR3 protein. This sample yields approximately 800,000 distinct CDR3 sequences, of which about 42% are seen a single time; roughly 20% belongs to the top ten. The sequencing input was blood. These receptors originate from a man older than 75 in good health. Both conserved end residues are part of each CDR3. D genes are given only for firm matches. Some rows mark clone size as missing; the rest say once, few, many or name a class of expanded clone.

cdr3_aa cdr3_nt clone_size j_call d_call v_call
CASSPGTDILKTQYF TGCGCCAGCAGCCCCGGGACAGATATCTTGAAGACCCAGTACTTC . TRBJ2-5 TRBD1 TRBV5-1
CASSSATGGEETQYF TGCGCCAGCAGCTCCGCTACAGGGGGGGAAGAGACCCAGTACTTC . TRBJ2-5 . TRBV5-1
CSVGRAGGKVTQYF TGCAGCGTTGGTCGGGCAGGGGGCAAAGTTACGCAGTATTTT . TRBJ2-3 TRBD1 TRBV29-1
CASSFRGKSTDTQYF TGTGCCAGCAGTTTCCGCGGGAAAAGCACAGATACGCAGTATTTT . TRBJ2-3 . TRBV28
CASTLWGDGNEQYF TGCGCCAGCACACTTTGGGGGGATGGCAACGAGCAGTACTTC few TRBJ2-7 . TRBV5-1
CASSFATSGNNEQFF TGTGCCAGCAGCTTCGCGACTAGCGGGAACAATGAGCAGTTCTTC few TRBJ2-1 TRBD2 TRBV7-2
CASSLAPPPTSTDTQYF TGCGCCAGCAGCTTGGCCCCACCGCCAACCTCCACAGATACGCAGTATTTT . TRBJ2-3 . TRBV5-1
CASSPNQGAYEQYF TGTGCCAGCAGCCCTAACCAAGGAGCCTACGAGCAGTACTTC . TRBJ2-7 . TRBV7-9
CASSSRTSGPTSTDTQYF TGTGCCAGCAGCTCCCGGACTAGCGGACCGACTAGCACAGATACGCAGTATTTT . TRBJ2-3 TRBD2 TRBV9
CASSLGATNTGELFF TGCGCCAGCAGCTTGGGAGCTACGAACACCGGGGAGCTGTTTTTT few TRBJ2-2 . TRBV5-1
CASMRAGKSYNEQFF TGTGCCAGCATGAGAGCAGGGAAATCCTACAATGAGCAGTTCTTC . TRBJ2-1 . TRBV27